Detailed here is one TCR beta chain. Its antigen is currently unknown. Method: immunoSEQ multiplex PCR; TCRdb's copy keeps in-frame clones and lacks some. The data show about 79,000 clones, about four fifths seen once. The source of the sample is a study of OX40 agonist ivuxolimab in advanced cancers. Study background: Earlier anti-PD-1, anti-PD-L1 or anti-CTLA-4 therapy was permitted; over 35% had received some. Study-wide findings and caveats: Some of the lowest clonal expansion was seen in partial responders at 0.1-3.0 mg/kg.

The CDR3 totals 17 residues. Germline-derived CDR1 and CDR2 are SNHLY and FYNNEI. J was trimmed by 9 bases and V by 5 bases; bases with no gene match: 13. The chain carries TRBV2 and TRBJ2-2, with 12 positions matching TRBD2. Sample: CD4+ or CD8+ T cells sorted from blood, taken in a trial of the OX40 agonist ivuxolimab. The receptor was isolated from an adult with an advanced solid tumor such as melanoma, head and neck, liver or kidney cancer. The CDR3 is CASSNRLAGGSSRELFF. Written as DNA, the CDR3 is TGTGCCAGCAGTAACAGGCTAGCGGGAGGGTCCTCTAGGGAGCTGTTTTTT. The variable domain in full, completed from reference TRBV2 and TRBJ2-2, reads EPEVTQTPSHQVTQMGQEVILRCVPISNHLYFYWYRQILGQKVEFLVSFYNNEISEKSEIFDDQFSVERPDGSNFTLKIRSTKLEDSAMYFCASSNRLAGGSSRELFFGEGSRLTVL.